The source of this T cell receptor beta chain is a study of blood T cell repertoires in COVID-19. Assay used: immunoSEQ multiplex PCR; TCRdb lists only in-frame clones, some missing. The sample consists of some 200,000 clones, 88% of them appearing once. The length of the CDR3 is 15 residues. CDR1 is SGHTA and CDR2 is FQGTGA in the germline V gene. V lost 0 bases and J 5 bases, leaving 10 bases between the germline ends. Seattle cases were enrolled at active infection and followed longitudinally. Source material: peripheral blood. The sequence derives from a man aged 45 to 65 with COVID-19, enrolled during active disease. V gene TRBV7-3 combines with J gene TRBJ2-2; maybe TRBD1 (5 bases). The CDR3 region has the DNA TGTGCCAGCAGCTTAACACTCACAGGAACCGGGGAGCTGTTTTTT. It is translated as CASSLTLTGTGELFF.